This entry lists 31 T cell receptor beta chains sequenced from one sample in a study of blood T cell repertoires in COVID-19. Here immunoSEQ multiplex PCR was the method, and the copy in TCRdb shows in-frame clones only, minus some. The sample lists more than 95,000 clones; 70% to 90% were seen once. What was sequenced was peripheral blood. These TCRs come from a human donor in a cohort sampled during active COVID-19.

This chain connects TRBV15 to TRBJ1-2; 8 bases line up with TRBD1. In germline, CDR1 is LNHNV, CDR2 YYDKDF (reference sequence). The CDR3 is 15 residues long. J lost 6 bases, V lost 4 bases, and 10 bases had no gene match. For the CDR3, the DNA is TGTGCCACCAGCAATAGACAGGGGACGCTCGATGGCTACACCTTC. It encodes CATSNRQGTLDGYTF.

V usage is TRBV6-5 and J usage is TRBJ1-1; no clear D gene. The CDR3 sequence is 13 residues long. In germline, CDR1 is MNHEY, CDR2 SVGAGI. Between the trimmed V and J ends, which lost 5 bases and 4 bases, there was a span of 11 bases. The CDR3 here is CASSPGFGTEAFF. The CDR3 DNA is TGTGCCAGCAGTCCAGGTTTCGGCACTGAAGCTTTCTTT.

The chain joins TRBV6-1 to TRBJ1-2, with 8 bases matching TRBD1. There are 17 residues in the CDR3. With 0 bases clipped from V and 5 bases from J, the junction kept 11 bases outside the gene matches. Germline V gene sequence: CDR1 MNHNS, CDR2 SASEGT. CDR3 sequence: CASSEAPFMTGDYGYTF. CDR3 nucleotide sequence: TGTGCCAGCAGTGAAGCGCCCTTTATGACAGGGGATTATGGCTACACCTTC.

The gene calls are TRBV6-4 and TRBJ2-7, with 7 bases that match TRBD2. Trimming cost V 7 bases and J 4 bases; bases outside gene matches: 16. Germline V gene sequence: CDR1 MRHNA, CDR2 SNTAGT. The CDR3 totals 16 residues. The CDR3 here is CASTGSGALALYEQYF. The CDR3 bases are TGTGCCAGCACTGGAAGCGGGGCCCTAGCATTGTACGAGCAGTACTTC.

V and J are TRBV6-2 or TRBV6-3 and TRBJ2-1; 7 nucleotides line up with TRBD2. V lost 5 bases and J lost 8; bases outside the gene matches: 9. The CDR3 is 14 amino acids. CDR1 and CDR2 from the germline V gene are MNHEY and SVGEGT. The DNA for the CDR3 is TGTGCCAGCAGTAGAGGCGGGGGTATGGATGAGCAGTTCTTC. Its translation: CASSRGGGMDEQFF.

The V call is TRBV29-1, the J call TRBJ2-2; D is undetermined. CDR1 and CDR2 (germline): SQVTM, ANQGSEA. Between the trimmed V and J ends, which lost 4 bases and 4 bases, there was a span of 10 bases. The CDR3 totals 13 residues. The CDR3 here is CSVAVSGTGELFF. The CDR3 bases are TGCAGCGTTGCTGTCTCCGGCACCGGGGAGCTGTTTTTT.

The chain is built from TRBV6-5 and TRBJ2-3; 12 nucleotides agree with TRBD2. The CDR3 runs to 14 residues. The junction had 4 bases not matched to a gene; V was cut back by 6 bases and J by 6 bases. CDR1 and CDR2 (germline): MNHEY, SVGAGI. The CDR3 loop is CASSGLAGMDTQYF. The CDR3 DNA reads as TGTGCCAGCAGCGGACTAGCGGGAATGGATACGCAGTATTTT.

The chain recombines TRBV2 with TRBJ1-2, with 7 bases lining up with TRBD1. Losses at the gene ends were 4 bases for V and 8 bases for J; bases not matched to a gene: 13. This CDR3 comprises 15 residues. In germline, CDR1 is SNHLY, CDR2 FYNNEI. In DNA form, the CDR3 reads TGTGCCAGCAGTGGGGCCGGGACAGCGCTGGAAGGCTACACCTTC. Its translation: CASSGAGTALEGYTF.

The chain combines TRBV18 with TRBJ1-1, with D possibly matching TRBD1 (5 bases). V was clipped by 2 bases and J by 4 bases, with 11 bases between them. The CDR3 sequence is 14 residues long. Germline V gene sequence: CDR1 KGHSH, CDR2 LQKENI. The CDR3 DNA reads TGTGCCAGCTCACCAGATGGGGCTATCACTGAAGCTTTCTTT. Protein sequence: CASSPDGAITEAFF.

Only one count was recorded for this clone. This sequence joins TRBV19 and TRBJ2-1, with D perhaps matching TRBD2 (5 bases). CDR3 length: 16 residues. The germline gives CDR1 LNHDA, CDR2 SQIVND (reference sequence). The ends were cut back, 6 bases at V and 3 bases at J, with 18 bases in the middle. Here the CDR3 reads CASRRRGLALYNEQFF. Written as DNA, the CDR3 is TGTGCCAGTAGAAGGAGAGGGCTAGCCCTCTACAATGAGCAGTTCTTC.

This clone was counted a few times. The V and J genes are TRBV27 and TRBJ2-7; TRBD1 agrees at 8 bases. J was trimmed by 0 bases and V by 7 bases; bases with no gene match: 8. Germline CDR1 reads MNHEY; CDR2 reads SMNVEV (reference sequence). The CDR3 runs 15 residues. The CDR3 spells CASTGQGARSYEQYF. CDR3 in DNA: TGTGCCAGCACGGGGCAGGGGGCGCGCTCCTACGAGCAGTACTTC.

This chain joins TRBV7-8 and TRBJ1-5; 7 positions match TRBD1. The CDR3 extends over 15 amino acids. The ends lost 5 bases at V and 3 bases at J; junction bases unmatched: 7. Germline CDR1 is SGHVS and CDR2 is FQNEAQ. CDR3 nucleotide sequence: TGTGCCAGCAGCGTAGGAGACAGGGACAATCAGCCCCAGCATTTT. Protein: CASSVGDRDNQPQHF.

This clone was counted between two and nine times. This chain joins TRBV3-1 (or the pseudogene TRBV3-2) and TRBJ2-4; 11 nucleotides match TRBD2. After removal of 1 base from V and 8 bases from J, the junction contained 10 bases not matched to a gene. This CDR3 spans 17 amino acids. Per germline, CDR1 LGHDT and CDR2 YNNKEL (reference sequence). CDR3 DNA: TGTGCCAGCAGCCAAGTCGCTAGCGGGGGGTCCTCATACATTCAGTACTTC. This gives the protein CASSQVASGGSSYIQYF.

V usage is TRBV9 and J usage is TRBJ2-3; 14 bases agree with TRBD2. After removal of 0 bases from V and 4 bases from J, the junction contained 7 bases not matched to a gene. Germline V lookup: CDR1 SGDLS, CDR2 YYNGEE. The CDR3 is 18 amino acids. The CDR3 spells CASSVDSATSGRADTQYF. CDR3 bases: TGTGCCAGCAGCGTAGATTCTGCGACTAGCGGGAGGGCAGATACGCAGTATTTT.

CDR3 region: CASSPGTGANYGYTF. The CDR3 DNA sequence: TGTGCCAGCAGCCCAGGGACAGGGGCAAACTATGGCTACACCTTC. The chain recombines TRBV5-4 with TRBJ1-2; 10 positions agree with TRBD1. There are 15 residues in the CDR3. The junction had 5 bases not matched to a gene; V was cut back by 4 bases and J by 2 bases. Germline-derived CDR1 and CDR2 are SGHNT and YYREEE (reference sequence).

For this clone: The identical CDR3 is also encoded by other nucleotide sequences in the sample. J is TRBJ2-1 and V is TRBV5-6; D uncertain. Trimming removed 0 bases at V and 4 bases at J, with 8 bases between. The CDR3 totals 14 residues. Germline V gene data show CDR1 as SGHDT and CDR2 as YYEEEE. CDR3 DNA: TGTGCCAGCAGCTTGGGAGGCAGTTACAATGAGCAGTTCTTC. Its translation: CASSLGGSYNEQFF. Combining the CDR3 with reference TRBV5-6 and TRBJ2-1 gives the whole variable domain DAGVTQSPTHLIKTRGQQVTLRCSPKSGHDTVSWYQQALGQGPQFIFQYYEEEERQRGNFPDRFSGHQFPNYSSELNVNALLLGDSALYLCASSLGGSYNEQFFGPGTRLTVL.

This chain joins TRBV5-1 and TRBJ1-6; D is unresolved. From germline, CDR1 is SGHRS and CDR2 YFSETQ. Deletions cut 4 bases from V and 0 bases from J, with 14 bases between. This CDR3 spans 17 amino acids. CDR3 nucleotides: TGCGCCAGCAGCCCTGAGGGCAGGAGCTCCTATAATTCACCCCTCCACTTT. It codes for CASSPEGRSSYNSPLHF. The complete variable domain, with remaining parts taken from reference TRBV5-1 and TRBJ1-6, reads KAGVTQTPRYLIKTRGQQVTLSCSPISGHRSVSWYQQTPGQGLQFLFEYFSETQRNKGNFPGRFSGRQFSNSRSEMNVSTLELGDSALYLCASSPEGRSSYNSPLHFGNGTRLTVT.

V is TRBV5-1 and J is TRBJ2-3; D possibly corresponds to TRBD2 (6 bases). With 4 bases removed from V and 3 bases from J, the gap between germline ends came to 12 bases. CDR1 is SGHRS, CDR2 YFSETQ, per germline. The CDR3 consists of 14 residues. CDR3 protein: CASSVLAGTDTQYF. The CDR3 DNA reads TGCGCCAGCAGCGTACTAGCAGGTACAGATACGCAGTATTTT.

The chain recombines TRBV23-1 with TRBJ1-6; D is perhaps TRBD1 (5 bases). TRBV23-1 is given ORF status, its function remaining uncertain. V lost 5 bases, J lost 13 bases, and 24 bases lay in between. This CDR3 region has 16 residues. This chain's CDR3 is CASSKGPGTEESPLHF. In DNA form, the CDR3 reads TGCGCCAGCAGTAAGGGCCCAGGGACTGAAGAGTCTCCCCTCCACTTT.

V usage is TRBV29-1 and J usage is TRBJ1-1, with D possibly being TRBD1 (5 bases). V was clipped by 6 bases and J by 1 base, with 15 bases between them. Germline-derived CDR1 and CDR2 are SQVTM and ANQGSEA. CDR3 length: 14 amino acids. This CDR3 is CSVRVPRENTEAFF. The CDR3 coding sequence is TGCAGCGTCCGAGTCCCCAGGGAGAACACTGAAGCTTTCTTT.

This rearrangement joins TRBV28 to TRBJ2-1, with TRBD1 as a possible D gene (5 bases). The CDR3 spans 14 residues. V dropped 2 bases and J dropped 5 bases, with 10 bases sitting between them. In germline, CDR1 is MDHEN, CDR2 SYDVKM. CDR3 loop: CASSLLQGDNEQFF. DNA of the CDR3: TGTGCCAGCAGTTTACTCCAGGGCGACAATGAGCAGTTCTTC.

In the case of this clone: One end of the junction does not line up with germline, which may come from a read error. The CDR3 is CASSRQTSGGYNEQLF. The CDR3 DNA follows: TGCGCCAGCAGCAGGCAGACTAGCGGGGGCTACAATGAGCAGCTCTTC. The chain employs TRBV5-1 and TRBJ2-1; 12 nucleotides align to TRBD2. Germline V CDR1 and CDR2: SGHRS, YFSETQ. CDR3 length: 16 residues.

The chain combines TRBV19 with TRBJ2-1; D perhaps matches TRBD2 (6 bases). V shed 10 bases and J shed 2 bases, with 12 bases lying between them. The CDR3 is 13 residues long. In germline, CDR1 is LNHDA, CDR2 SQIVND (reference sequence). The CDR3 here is CATGSHAYNEQFF. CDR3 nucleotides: TGTGCCACCGGGAGCCATGCCTACAATGAGCAGTTCTTC.

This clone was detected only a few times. CDR3 nucleotides: TGTGCCAGCAGCCCAGTCCCGGGACAGCAAGAGACCCAGTACTTC. This encodes CASSPVPGQQETQYF. The V gene is TRBV5-4, the J gene TRBJ2-5; 7 bases align to TRBD1. CDR3 length: 15 amino acids. Germline V lookup: CDR1 SGHNT, CDR2 YYREEE (reference sequence). V trimming: 4 bases; J trimming: 2 bases; junction bases outside the gene matches: 8.

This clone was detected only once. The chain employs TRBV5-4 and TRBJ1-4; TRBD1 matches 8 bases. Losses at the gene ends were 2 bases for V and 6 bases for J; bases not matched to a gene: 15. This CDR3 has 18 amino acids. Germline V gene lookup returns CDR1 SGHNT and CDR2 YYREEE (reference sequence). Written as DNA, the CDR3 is TGTGCCAGCAGCTTCAAAACAGGGGGATTTCGAGCGGATGAAAAACTGTTTTTT. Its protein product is CASSFKTGGFRADEKLFF.

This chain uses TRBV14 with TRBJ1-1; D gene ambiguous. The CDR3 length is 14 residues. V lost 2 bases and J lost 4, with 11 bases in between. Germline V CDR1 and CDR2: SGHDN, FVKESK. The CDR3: CASSQIAGGTEAFF. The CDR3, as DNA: TGTGCCAGCAGCCAAATAGCCGGAGGCACTGAAGCTTTCTTT.

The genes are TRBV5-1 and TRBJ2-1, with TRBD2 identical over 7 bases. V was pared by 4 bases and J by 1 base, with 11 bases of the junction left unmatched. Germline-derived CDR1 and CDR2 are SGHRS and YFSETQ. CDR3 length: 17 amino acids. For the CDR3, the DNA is TGCGCCAGCAGCCCCTACTTTAGCGGGCTTTCCTACAATGAGCAGTTCTTC. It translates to CASSPYFSGLSYNEQFF.

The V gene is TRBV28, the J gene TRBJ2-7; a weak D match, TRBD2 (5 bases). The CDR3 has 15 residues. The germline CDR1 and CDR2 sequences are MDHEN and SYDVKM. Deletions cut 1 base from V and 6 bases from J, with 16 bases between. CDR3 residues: CASSLSRHSLAEQYF. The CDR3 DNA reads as TGTGCCAGCAGTTTATCGCGCCACAGTCTAGCCGAGCAGTACTTC.

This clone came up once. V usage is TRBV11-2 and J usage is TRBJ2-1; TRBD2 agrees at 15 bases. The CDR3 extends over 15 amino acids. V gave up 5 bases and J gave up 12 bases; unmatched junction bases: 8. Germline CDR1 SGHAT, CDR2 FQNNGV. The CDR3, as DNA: TGTGCCAGCAGCCCCCCGGGACTAGCGGGAGGACGGCAGTTCTTC. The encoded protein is CASSPPGLAGGRQFF. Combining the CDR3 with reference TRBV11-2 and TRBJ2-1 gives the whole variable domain EAGVAQSPRYKIIEKRQSVAFWCNPISGHATLYWYQQILGQGPKLLIQFQNNGVVDDSQLPKDRFSAERLKGVDSTLKIQPAKLEDSAVYLCASSPPGLAGGRQFFGPGTRLTVL.

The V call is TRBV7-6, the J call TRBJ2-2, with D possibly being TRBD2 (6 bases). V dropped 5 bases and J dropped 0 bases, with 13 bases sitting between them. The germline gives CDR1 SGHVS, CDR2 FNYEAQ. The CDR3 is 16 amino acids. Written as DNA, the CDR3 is TGTGCCAGCAGCCGGGAGACGGCCCCGAACACCGGGGAGCTGTTTTTT. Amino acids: CASSRETAPNTGELFF.

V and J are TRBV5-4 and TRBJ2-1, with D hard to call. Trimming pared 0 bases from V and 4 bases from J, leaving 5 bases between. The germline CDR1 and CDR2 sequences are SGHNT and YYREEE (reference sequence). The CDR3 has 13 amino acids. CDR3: CASSLERYNEQFF. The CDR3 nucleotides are TGTGCCAGCAGCTTGGAACGGTACAATGAGCAGTTCTTC. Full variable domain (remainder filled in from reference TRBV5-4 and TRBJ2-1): ETGVTQSPTHLIKTRGQQVTLRCSSQSGHNTVSWYQQALGQGPQFIFQYYREEENGRGNFPPRFSGLQFPNYSSELNVNALELDDSALYLCASSLERYNEQFFGPGTRLTVL.